The rows below give T cell receptor beta chains drawn from one sample of a study of cytomegalovirus exposure and HLA in healthy donors. TCRdb keeps only in-frame clones here, not all; method: immunoSEQ multiplex PCR. The repertoire includes fewer than 200,000 clones, 65% to 85% of them detected once, and about 1.3% sits in the top ten. Sequenced: PBMCs. Receptors originate from a man aged 60 to 69 in good health and CMV-seronegative. CDR3s leave out the opening cysteine and the closing phenylalanine or tryptophan.

J gene,V gene,CDR3 protein
TRBJ2-2,TRBV7-2,ASRTSGANTGELF
TRBJ2-5,TRBV7-9,ASRKTSGGAETQY
TRBJ2-7,TRBV15,ATSRVLSSYEQY
TRBJ2-7,TRBV7-9,ASSPRGAGGYEQY
TRBJ2-2,TRBV28,ASSGGTNTGELF
TRBJ2-1,TRBV11-3,ASSPRGSTSYNEQF
TRBJ1-2,TRBV19,ASSMGTTGSNYGYT
TRBJ2-7,TRBV10-3,AISDGGFYEQY
TRBJ2-1,TRBV19,ASSPRGAGISYNEQF
TRBJ2-1,TRBV27,ASSFYQGTSGIPYNEQF
TRBJ2-1,TRBV28,ASSTPLTGSAYNEQF
TRBJ2-7,TRBV7-2,ASSLVGTGGDEQY
TRBJ2-1,TRBV28,ASVTSGDVSEQF
TRBJ1-4,TRBV5-1,ASSSQGSNEKLF
TRBJ1-2,TRBV6-5,ASHAGWRSNYGYT
TRBJ1-1,TRBV5-4,ASTPTGGRTEAF